The 29 T cell receptor beta chains below all came from one sample that was sequenced in a study of blood T cell repertoires in COVID-19. The data were produced by immunoSEQ multiplex PCR, yet TCRdb's version contains in-frame clones alone and is incomplete. The sample contains 85,000 to 95,000 clones, over 75% of which appear only once. The specimen sequenced was peripheral blood. All receptors derive from a human donor with acute or convalescent COVID-19. The donor label of this sample is uncertain.

Concerning this clone itself: The sample carries other DNA sequences with the same CDR3. The chain is built from TRBV28 and TRBJ1-2; D ambiguous. The germline gives CDR1 MDHEN, CDR2 SYDVKM. The CDR3 spans 12 residues. Trimming stripped 6 bases from V and 4 bases from J, with 9 bases between. CDR3 nucleotide sequence: TGTGCCAGCAGCCTCGGGTCCTATGGCTACACCTTC. Amino acids: CASSLGSYGYTF.

This chain connects TRBV4-1 to TRBJ1-2, with TRBD1 as a possible D gene (6 bases). This CDR3 has 14 residues. The V end lost 2 bases, the J end lost 6 bases, and 13 bases lay between the germline ends. CDR1 and CDR2 (germline): MGHRA, YSYEKL. The CDR3 region is CASSQNRQVHGYTF. As DNA, the CDR3 is TGCGCCAGCAGCCAAAATAGACAGGTTCATGGCTACACCTTC.

The V call is TRBV28, the J call TRBJ1-1; 12 bases agree with TRBD1. Germline lookup yields CDR1 MDHEN and CDR2 SYDVKM. V was pared by 10 bases and J by 5 bases, with 14 bases of the junction left unmatched. This CDR3 has 16 amino acids. In DNA, the CDR3 is TGTGCCACCGGGACCCCGGGACAGGGGGCGATGACTGAAGCTTTCTTT. Amino acid sequence: CATGTPGQGAMTEAFF.

J is TRBJ1-4 and V is TRBV28, with D possibly matching TRBD1 (6 bases). Deletions cut 5 bases from V and 2 bases from J, with 15 bases between. The CDR3 runs to 16 residues. The germline gives CDR1 MDHEN, CDR2 SYDVKM. The CDR3 nucleotides are TGTGCCAGCAGTCCTTTGGGGGGGCTCACTAATGAAAAACTGTTTTTT. Its translation is CASSPLGGLTNEKLFF.

The V gene is TRBV7-9, the J gene TRBJ2-3, with 9 bases lining up with TRBD2. V shed 5 bases and J 9 bases; nucleotides not matched to a gene: 15. Germline CDR1 is SEHNR and CDR2 is FQNEAQ (reference sequence). This CDR3 is 16 amino acids long. The CDR3 region has the DNA TGTGCCAGCAGCCCCCGTCAGGGCGGGGGGGCCAACACGCAGTATTTT. Encoded protein: CASSPRQGGGANTQYF.

This clone was seen a single time. This chain links TRBV5-1 with TRBJ1-1; D possibly corresponds to TRBD1 (5 bases). Looked up from germline, CDR1 is SGHRS and CDR2 is YFSETQ. The CDR3 has 14 amino acids. Trimming cost V 0 bases and J 5 bases, with 11 bases left between them. CDR3 in DNA: TGCGCCAGCAGCTTGGGGAGGGAGGGGACTGAAGCTTTCTTT. Translation: CASSLGREGTEAFF.

This clone was detected only a few times. The CDR3 DNA reads TGTGCCAGCAGCTTACGCGGACAGGGGGCGATAGGTGGGTACACTGAAGCTTTCTTT. It codes for CASSLRGQGAIGGYTEAFF. The chain employs TRBV7-9 and TRBJ1-1, with 11 bases identical to TRBD1. V lost 2 bases and J lost 3; bases outside the gene matches: 14. There are 19 residues in the CDR3. Germline values: CDR1 SEHNR, CDR2 FQNEAQ (reference sequence). Based on the CDR3 plus reference TRBV7-9 and TRBJ1-1, the full variable domain is DTGVSQNPRHKITKRGQNVTFRCDPISEHNRLYWYRQTLGQGPEFLTYFQNEAQLEKSRLLSDRFSAERPKGSFSTLEIQRTEQGDSAMYLCASSLRGQGAIGGYTEAFFGQGTRLTVV.

In nucleotides, the CDR3 is TGTGCCAGCAGCCACGGGACAGGGAATGAAAAACTGTTTTTT. Translation gives CASSHGTGNEKLFF. The rearrangement uses TRBV16 and TRBJ1-4, with 9 nucleotides matching TRBD1. Germline assignment: CDR1 KGHSY and CDR2 FQNENV. J was trimmed by 5 bases and V by 3 bases; bases with no gene match: 1. This CDR3 has 14 residues. Complete variable domain (other parts from reference TRBV16 and TRBJ1-4): GEEVAQTPKHLVRGEGQKAKLYCAPIKGHSYVFWYQQVLKNEFKFLISFQNENVFDETGMPKERFSAKCLPNSPCSLEIQATKLEDSAVYFCASSHGTGNEKLFFGSGTQLSVL.

The chain has TRBV18 and TRBJ2-7; D is possibly TRBD1 (5 bases). The CDR3 spans 16 residues. V dropped 0 bases and J dropped 3 bases, with 15 bases sitting between them. Germline assignment: CDR1 KGHSH and CDR2 LQKENI. CDR3 protein: CASSPPGPAEYYEQYF. As DNA, the CDR3 is TGTGCCAGCTCACCACCGGGGCCCGCCGAATACTACGAGCAGTACTTC. The full variable domain, completed using reference TRBV18 and TRBJ2-7, is NAGVMQNPRHLVRRRGQEARLRCSPMKGHSHVYWYRQLPEEGLKFMVYLQKENIIDESGMPKERFSAEFPKEGPSILRIQQVVRGDSAAYFCASSPPGPAEYYEQYFGPGTRLTVT.

The chain carries TRBV6-4 and TRBJ2-1; 12 nucleotides match TRBD2. V shed 6 bases and J 7 bases; nucleotides not matched to a gene: 4. CDR3 length: 14 residues. Germline V gene data show CDR1 as MRHNA and CDR2 as SNTAGT. The DNA for the CDR3 is TGTGCCAGCAGGGCTAGCGGGGGGGCGAATGAGCAGTTCTTC. It specifies CASRASGGANEQFF.

The gene calls are TRBV5-1 and TRBJ2-3; a possible D gene is TRBD1 (6 bases). Germline V gene sequence: CDR1 SGHRS, CDR2 YFSETQ. Trimming took 2 bases from V and 1 from J, leaving 14 bases between them. CDR3 length equals 16 residues. The CDR3 sequence: CASSFPGVGGTDTQYF. DNA of the CDR3: TGCGCCAGCAGCTTCCCAGGGGTGGGCGGCACAGATACGCAGTATTTT.

The chain uses TRBV6-1 and TRBJ1-5; maybe TRBD1 (5 bases). Germline CDR1 and CDR2: MNHNS and SASEGT. This CDR3 spans 16 amino acids. V lost 2 bases and J lost 0, with 11 bases in between. CDR3 protein: CASSERGRGSNQPQHF. CDR3 DNA: TGTGCCAGCAGTGAAAGAGGAAGGGGTAGCAATCAGCCCCAGCATTTT.

Only one count was recorded for this clone. The chain carries TRBV5-6 and TRBJ2-2, with D unresolved. This CDR3 is built from 15 residues. Trimming took 5 bases from V and 4 from J, leaving 15 bases between them. Germline lookup yields CDR1 SGHDT and CDR2 YYEEEE. The CDR3 nucleotides read TGTGCCAGCAGGTCTAGACCAACTTCCACCGGGGAGCTGTTTTTT. Its protein product is CASRSRPTSTGELFF.

The chain employs TRBV5-1 and TRBJ2-7; D may be TRBD1 (6 bases). Germline CDR1 is SGHRS and CDR2 is YFSETQ. Trimming removed 5 bases from V and 3 bases from J, with 15 bases in between. The CDR3 is 14 residues long. The CDR3 loop is CASRWGQGDYEQYF. CDR3 nucleotide sequence: TGCGCCAGCAGGTGGGGGCAGGGAGACTACGAGCAGTACTTC.

This clone was seen a single time. V and J are TRBV3-1 (or the pseudogene TRBV3-2) and TRBJ2-5, with a tentative D call TRBD2 (7 bases). This CDR3 has 17 amino acids. V lost 0 bases, J lost 4 bases, and 18 bases lay in between. The V gene's germline CDR1 is LGHDT and CDR2 YNNKEL (reference sequence). As DNA, the CDR3 is TGTGCCAGCAGCCAAGATCGCCCCCGGGGGGCGTCAGAGACCCAGTACTTC. Translation gives CASSQDRPRGASETQYF.

The chain combines TRBV19 with TRBJ2-3, with D maybe TRBD1 (5 bases). The ends were cut back, 5 bases at V and 4 bases at J, with 13 bases in the middle. CDR1 and CDR2 (germline): LNHDA, SQIVND (reference sequence). The CDR3 sequence is 14 residues long. CDR3 coding DNA: TGTGCCAGTAGTCTGGATGGCAGGGCAGATACGCAGTATTTT. This codes for CASSLDGRADTQYF.

The V call is TRBV30, the J call TRBJ2-7; 7 bases match TRBD1. Germline CDR1 reads GTSNPN; CDR2 reads SVGIG (reference sequence). V lost 3 bases, J lost 3 bases, and 5 bases stayed unmatched. This CDR3 has 13 residues. CDR3 loop: CAWSLGQDYEQYF. The DNA for the CDR3 is TGTGCCTGGAGCCTCGGACAGGACTACGAGCAGTACTTC.

J is TRBJ2-2 and V is TRBV5-1; a weak D match, TRBD2 (5 bases). The length of the CDR3 is 15 residues. V shed 2 bases and J shed 0 bases, with 8 bases lying between them. Germline CDR1 reads SGHRS; CDR2 reads YFSETQ. The CDR3 nucleotides read TGCGCCAGCAGCTTCGTAGCGACGAACACCGGGGAGCTGTTTTTT. As protein: CASSFVATNTGELFF.

This chain connects TRBV7-8 to TRBJ1-4; D not resolved. The germline CDR1 and CDR2 sequences are SGHVS and FQNEAQ. The V gene lost 1 base and the J gene lost 8 bases, with 11 bases spanning the gap. The CDR3 totals 14 residues. CDR3 protein: CASSLDGGHEKLFF. The CDR3 DNA follows: TGTGCCAGCAGCTTAGACGGCGGCCACGAAAAACTGTTTTTT.

This chain connects TRBV7-9 to TRBJ2-3, with a weak D call TRBD2 (6 bases). Germline-derived CDR1 and CDR2 are SEHNR and FQNEAQ (reference sequence). The V end was cut by 4 bases, the J end by 1 base, with 12 bases between. The CDR3 length is 15 residues. This chain's CDR3 is CASSSSGGGTDTQYF. For the CDR3, the DNA is TGTGCCAGCAGCTCCTCCGGCGGGGGCACAGATACGCAGTATTTT. The whole variable domain, filled in from reference TRBV7-9 and TRBJ2-3, reads DTGVSQNPRHKITKRGQNVTFRCDPISEHNRLYWYRQTLGQGPEFLTYFQNEAQLEKSRLLSDRFSAERPKGSFSTLEIQRTEQGDSAMYLCASSSSGGGTDTQYFGPGTRLTVL.

This rearrangement joins TRBV7-4 to TRBJ2-7, with a possible D match to TRBD1 (7 bases). CDR3 length: 17 amino acids. V was shortened by 5 bases and J by 0 bases, with 20 bases between the two germline ends. The germline CDR1 and CDR2 sequences are SGHVT and SQSDAQ. The CDR3 nucleotides are TGTGCCAGCAGCCTACCCCCAGGGGGGCGATCCTCCTACGAGCAGTACTTC. Encoded protein: CASSLPPGGRSSYEQYF.

The CDR3 coding sequence is TGTGCCAGCAGCCAAGATTGGGACAGACAATCTAACTATGGCTACACCTTC. This translates into CASSQDWDRQSNYGYTF. V and J are TRBV4-2 and TRBJ1-2; 7 nucleotides agree with TRBD1. V was clipped by 0 bases and J by 0 bases; unmatched bases: 7. Germline loops: CDR1 LGHNA, CDR2 YNFKEQ. The CDR3 is made up of 17 amino acids.

The rearrangement uses TRBV19 and TRBJ2-1; 8 bases agree with TRBD2. The germline V gene encodes CDR1 LNHDA and CDR2 SQIVND (reference sequence). This CDR3 comprises 13 residues. Unmatched junction bases numbered 4, after V lost 6 bases and J lost 6 bases. The CDR3 loop reads CASRPGGLNEQFF. CDR3 sequence (DNA): TGTGCCAGTAGACCGGGGGGGCTCAATGAGCAGTTCTTC.

The chain joins TRBV19 to TRBJ1-4; D gene ambiguous. CDR3 size: 13 residues. Trimming left V 0 bases short and J 4 bases short, with 3 bases between. Germline CDR1 is LNHDA and CDR2 is SQIVND (reference sequence). The CDR3 sequence: CASSIDINEKLFF. As DNA, the CDR3 is TGTGCCAGTAGTATAGATATTAATGAAAAACTGTTTTTT. Looking up the rest from reference TRBV19 and TRBJ1-4 gives the full variable domain: DGGITQSPKYLFRKEGQNVTLSCEQNLNHDAMYWYRQDPGQGLRLIYYSQIVNDFQKGDIAEGYSVSREKKESFPLTVTSAQKNPTAFYLCASSIDINEKLFFGSGTQLSVL.

This sequence joins TRBV21-1 and TRBJ1-3. TRBV21-1 constitutes a pseudogene. This CDR3 is built from 18 residues. CDR3 DNA sequence: TGTGCCAGCAGCATTCGGAGACGGGAGCGACCTTCTGGAAACACCATATATTTT. It encodes CASSIRRRERPSGNTIYF.

The chain has TRBV5-5 and TRBJ1-1; D is ambiguous. There are 12 residues in the CDR3. Germline V gene sequence: CDR1 SGHKS, CDR2 YYEKEE (reference sequence). Trimming cost V 6 bases and J 3 bases, with 9 bases left between them. CDR3 loop: CASTLTYTEAFF. Written as DNA, the CDR3 is TGTGCCAGCACCCTAACTTACACTGAAGCTTTCTTT. The full variable domain, in which reference TRBV5-5 and TRBJ1-1 provide the parts outside the CDR3, is DAGVTQSPTHLIKTRGQQVTLRCSPISGHKSVSWYQQVLGQGPQFIFQYYEKEERGRGNFPDRFSARQFPNYSSELNVNALLLGDSALYLCASTLTYTEAFFGQGTRLTVV.

V usage is TRBV20-1 and J usage is TRBJ1-1; D ambiguous. The V and J ends lost 3 bases and 4 bases respectively, with 12 bases between them. CDR1 and CDR2 (germline): DFQATT, SNEGSKA (reference sequence). The CDR3 is 13 amino acids. CDR3 residues: CSASWRMGTEAFF. CDR3 DNA sequence: TGCAGTGCTAGTTGGCGGATGGGCACTGAAGCTTTCTTT.

The chain combines TRBV28 with TRBJ2-1; 8 bases match TRBD2. From germline, CDR1 is MDHEN and CDR2 SYDVKM. The CDR3 covers 16 residues. Trimming took 8 bases from V and 5 from J; bases not matched to a gene: 14. CDR3 bases: TGTGCCAGCGGCGCCCTCGGGCGGGGGGACCACAATGAGCAGTTCTTC. Its protein product is CASGALGRGDHNEQFF.

The chain is built from TRBV18 and TRBJ1-2; 8 nucleotides line up with TRBD1. Germline V gives CDR1 KGHSH, CDR2 LQKENI. V gave up 3 bases and J gave up 6 bases; unmatched junction bases: 9. The CDR3 sequence is 15 residues long. CDR3 DNA: TGTGCCAGCTCACCCGCGGACAGGGAAAGGAATGGCTACACCTTC. Amino acids: CASSPADRERNGYTF.